A selection of T cell receptor beta chains follows, all from one sample in a study of high-grade serous ovarian cancer treatment subgroups. Repertoires were generated with immunoSEQ multiplex PCR, while TCRdb's copy carries only in-frame clones and drops some. The table lists 35,000 to 45,000 clones, 79% of them singletons, with approximately 3.1% in the top ten. The sample was tumor tissue. All receptors come from a human donor with high-grade serous ovarian cancer. Both conserved end residues are part of each CDR3. The order of the fields is J gene, D gene, CDR3 length, V gene, clone size, CDR3 protein, CDR3 DNA. The D gene is left open where the match is weak. Clone sizes are given selectively: once, few, many, or a class where the clone is expanded.

J: TRBJ2-7
D: TRBD2
length: 18
V: TRBV27
size: .
CDR3: CASSLFWGGTAKEWEQYF
DNA: TGTGCCAGCAGTTTATTCTGGGGGGGAACCGCTAAGGAATGGGAGCAGTACTTC

J: TRBJ1-2
D: .
length: 15
V: TRBV5-4
size: few
CDR3: CASSFVGVINYGYTF
DNA: TGTGCCAGCAGCTTCGTGGGGGTTATTAACTATGGCTACACCTTC

J: TRBJ1-5
D: .
length: 16
V: TRBV6-6
size: .
CDR3: CASTTGPTRRDQPQHF
DNA: TGTGCCAGCACCACTGGACCTACGAGGAGGGATCAGCCCCAGCATTTT

J: TRBJ2-3
D: .
length: 15
V: TRBV5-4
size: .
CDR3: CASSLRDRPPDTQYF
DNA: TGTGCCAGCAGCTTAAGGGACCGACCGCCAGATACGCAGTATTTT

J: TRBJ2-1
D: .
length: 12
V: TRBV7-9
size: .
CDR3: CASSFHYNEQFF
DNA: TGTGCCAGCAGCTTCCACTACAATGAGCAGTTCTTC

J: TRBJ2-3
D: TRBD2
length: 12
V: TRBV7-9
size: .
CDR3: CASRAGTDTQYF
DNA: TGTGCCAGCCGAGCGGGGACAGATACGCAGTATTTT

J: TRBJ2-5
D: TRBD2
length: 11
V: TRBV27
size: .
CDR3: CASSGGGTQYF
DNA: TGTGCCAGCAGTGGGGGGGGGACCCAGTACTTC

J: TRBJ1-2
D: .
length: 13
V: TRBV28
size: once
CDR3: CASRVGPGAGYTF
DNA: TGTGCCAGCAGAGTAGGCCCTGGGGCTGGCTACACCTTC

J: TRBJ1-1
D: .
length: 15
V: TRBV13
size: .
CDR3: CASSSPGHTIAEAFF
DNA: TGTGCCAGCAGCTCCCCGGGACACACGATCGCTGAAGCTTTCTTT

J: TRBJ2-4
D: .
length: 12
V: TRBV5-6
size: .
CDR3: CASSLVGDIQYF
DNA: TGTGCCAGCAGCTTGGTCGGGGACATTCAGTACTTC

J: TRBJ1-5
D: TRBD1
length: 14
V: TRBV28
size: .
CDR3: CASLDRGWNQPQHF
DNA: TGTGCCAGCCTCGACAGGGGTTGGAATCAGCCCCAGCATTTT

J: TRBJ2-1
D: .
length: 14
V: TRBV29-1
size: .
CDR3: CSVEGQGPHNEQFF
DNA: TGCAGCGTTGAAGGCCAGGGTCCCCACAATGAGCAGTTCTTC

J: TRBJ2-7
D: .
length: 13
V: TRBV11-2
size: .
CDR3: CASSPSRSYEQYF
DNA: TGTGCCAGCAGTCCCTCGCGGTCCTACGAGCAGTACTTC

J: TRBJ2-1
D: .
length: 15
V: TRBV5-1
size: .
CDR3: CASSLNRAETSEQFF
DNA: TGCGCCAGCAGCTTGAATAGGGCGGAGACGAGCGAGCAGTTCTTC

J: TRBJ2-1
D: TRBD2
length: 16
V: TRBV7-8
size: .
CDR3: CASSSPTSGRGGEQFF
DNA: TGTGCCAGCAGCTCCCCGACTAGCGGGAGGGGGGGTGAGCAGTTCTTC

J: TRBJ1-3
D: TRBD1
length: 15
V: TRBV6-5
size: few
CDR3: CASSKTGGPGNTIYF
DNA: TGTGCCAGCAGTAAGACAGGGGGCCCTGGAAACACCATATATTTT

J: TRBJ1-4
D: TRBD1
length: 16
V: TRBV5-1
size: .
CDR3: CASSGTAGGANEKLFF
DNA: TGCGCCAGCAGCGGAACCGCAGGGGGAGCTAATGAAAAACTGTTTTTT

J: TRBJ1-3
D: TRBD1
length: 15
V: TRBV7-3
size: .
CDR3: CASSAGTGRGNTIYF
DNA: TGTGCCAGCAGCGCCGGGACAGGGAGGGGAAACACCATATATTTT

J: TRBJ2-3
D: .
length: 14
V: TRBV18
size: once
CDR3: CASLRDTNTDTQYF
DNA: TGTGCCAGCCTCCGGGACACCAACACAGATACGCAGTATTTT

J: TRBJ1-2
D: TRBD1
length: 14
V: TRBV30
size: .
CDR3: CAWSWGRGLYGYTF
DNA: TGTGCCTGGAGTTGGGGCAGGGGGTTATATGGCTACACCTTC

J: TRBJ2-2
D: TRBD2
length: 16
V: TRBV13
size: medium-sized
CDR3: CASRTRGGQNTGELFF
DNA: TGTGCCAGCAGAACACGGGGGGGACAGAACACCGGGGAGCTGTTTTTT

J: TRBJ2-3
D: .
length: 15
V: TRBV10-3
size: .
CDR3: CAIREKRADTDTQYF
DNA: TGTGCCATCAGGGAGAAGCGAGCGGATACAGATACGCAGTATTTT

J: TRBJ2-5
D: .
length: 15
V: TRBV6-5
size: once
CDR3: CASSYSRGAGETQYF
DNA: TGTGCCAGCAGTTACTCGAGGGGGGCGGGTGAGACCCAGTACTTC

J: TRBJ1-5
D: TRBD1
length: 14
V: TRBV27
size: few
CDR3: CASTGGGPDQPQHF
DNA: TGTGCCAGCACAGGGGGAGGGCCCGATCAGCCCCAGCATTTT

J: TRBJ2-7
D: .
length: 12
V: TRBV15
size: .
CDR3: CATSRTQGEQYF
DNA: TGTGCCACCAGCAGAACACAAGGCGAGCAGTACTTC

J: TRBJ2-1
D: .
length: 17
V: TRBV7-9
size: medium-sized
CDR3: CASSPLTEGGGYNEQFF
DNA: TGTGCCAGCAGCCCTCTTACGGAAGGGGGAGGATACAATGAGCAGTTCTTC

J: TRBJ2-1
D: .
length: 14
V: TRBV11-3
size: .
CDR3: CASSLGSLGNEQFF
DNA: TGTGCCAGCAGCTTAGGATCGTTGGGGAATGAGCAGTTCTTC

J: TRBJ2-1
D: .
length: 15
V: TRBV5-1
size: few
CDR3: CASSLERVSYNEQFF
DNA: TGCGCCAGCAGCTTGGAGCGGGTGTCCTACAATGAGCAGTTCTTC

J: TRBJ2-7
D: .
length: 14
V: TRBV4-3
size: .
CDR3: CASSQAWGQYEQYF
DNA: TGCGCCAGCAGCCAAGCTTGGGGGCAGTACGAGCAGTACTTC

J: TRBJ1-2
D: .
length: 14
V: TRBV7-9
size: few
CDR3: CASSFEALPYGYTF
DNA: TGTGCCAGCAGCTTTGAGGCCTTGCCCTATGGCTACACCTTC

J: TRBJ1-1
D: .
length: 14
V: TRBV28
size: once
CDR3: CASSLPRWDTEAFF
DNA: TGTGCCAGCAGTTTACCAAGGTGGGACACTGAAGCTTTCTTT

J: TRBJ2-1
D: TRBD2
length: 16
V: TRBV7-2
size: .
CDR3: CASSSDSGTRGSEQFF
DNA: TGTGCCAGCAGCTCGGACTCTGGGACTAGGGGGAGTGAGCAGTTCTTC

J: TRBJ2-2
D: TRBD1
length: 14
V: TRBV5-4
size: .
CDR3: CASSNRGWTGELFF
DNA: TGTGCCAGCAGCAACAGGGGTTGGACCGGGGAGCTGTTTTTT

J: TRBJ2-1
D: .
length: 17
V: TRBV4-3
size: .
CDR3: CASSQDGGALSYNEQFF
DNA: TGCGCCAGCAGCCAAGATGGGGGGGCGCTCTCCTACAATGAGCAGTTCTTC

J: TRBJ2-7
D: TRBD1
length: 15
V: TRBV4-1
size: .
CDR3: CASSPSGTGDYEQYF
DNA: TGCGCCAGCAGCCCCTCCGGGACAGGGGACTACGAGCAGTACTTC

J: TRBJ2-5
D: .
length: 12
V: TRBV18
size: .
CDR3: CASSPTFETQYF
DNA: TGTGCCAGCTCACCGACTTTCGAGACCCAGTACTTC

J: TRBJ1-4
D: .
length: 15
V: TRBV6-5
size: .
CDR3: CASSYTSGGHEKLFF
DNA: TGTGCCAGCAGTTACACCTCGGGGGGGCATGAAAAACTGTTTTTT

J: TRBJ1-4
D: .
length: 14
V: TRBV28
size: .
CDR3: CASSRGQEREKLFF
DNA: TGTGCCAGCAGCCGGGGCCAAGAGCGGGAAAAACTGTTTTTT

J: TRBJ2-5
D: .
length: 15
V: TRBV6-5
size: few
CDR3: CASSSTGAGWETQYF
DNA: TGTGCCAGCAGTTCCACGGGAGCGGGTTGGGAGACCCAGTACTTC